The rows below give T cell receptor beta chains drawn from one sample of a study of Graves' ophthalmopathy and Graves' hyperthyroidism. From the multiplex PCR reads, TCRdb called clonotypes with MiXCR, one entry per CDR3 protein. Counted here are about 740,000 distinct CDR3 sequences, 35% to 50% occurring once; the ten biggest clones make up approximately 43%. The material sequenced was peripheral blood. These receptors all stem from an adult man with Graves' ophthalmopathy. CDR3s include the opening cysteine and the closing phenylalanine or tryptophan. The D gene is left open where the match is weak. Clone size is stated in some rows and not others, as once, few, many or a class when expanded.

clone_size	d_call	v_call	j_call	cdr3_nt	cdr3_aa
-	-	TRBV14	TRBJ1-1	TGTGCCAGCAGCCAAGATAGTGCCGTGCCTGGCGAAGCTTTCTTT	CASSQDSAVPGEAFF
many	TRBD1	TRBV19	TRBJ1-5	TGTGCCAGTAATGCAGGGGGCTTTCGCAATCAGCCCCAGCATTTT	CASNAGGFRNQPQHF
-	-	TRBV5-6	TRBJ2-5	TGTGCCAGCAGCTCCAGAATCCAAGCGATGCCAGAGACCCAGTACTTC	CASSSRIQAMPETQYF
many	-	TRBV10-3	TRBJ2-7	TGTGCCACGGTGGACAGTCACTACGAGCAGTACTTC	CATVDSHYEQYF
-	-	TRBV14	TRBJ2-7	TGTGCCAGCAGACAATTGGCTAAGGGTGGGTACGAGCAGTACTTC	CASRQLAKGGYEQYF
many	-	TRBV25-1	TRBJ1-5	TGTGCCAGCAGTGAGACTGGAACGAGTCAGCCCCAGCATTTT	CASSETGTSQPQHF
few	TRBD1	TRBV5-4	TRBJ2-7	TGTGCCAGCAGCTTCCGGGACAGGTCCACCCCCTCCTCCTACGAGCAGTACTTC	CASSFRDRSTPSSYEQYF
-	-	TRBV2	TRBJ1-1	TGTGCCAGCAAGGTGCCCACTGAAGCTTTCTTT	CASKVPTEAFF
-	-	TRBV20-1	TRBJ2-2	TGCAGTGCTAGACCTGCCGGGGGACAGAACACCGGGGAGCTGTTTTTT	CSARPAGGQNTGELFF
few	-	TRBV19	TRBJ1-3	TGTGCCAGTAGTCCGAGGAACACCGTCTCTGGAAACACCATATATTTT	CASSPRNTVSGNTIYF
-	-	TRBV15	TRBJ2-6	TGTGCCACCAGCAGAGTCGCCAGGGCTGGGGCCAACGTCCTGACTTTC	CATSRVARAGANVLTF
few	-	TRBV10-3	TRBJ1-2	TGTGCCAGCAGTTCCATGACAGGAAACTATGGCTACACCTTC	CASSSMTGNYGYTF
-	-	TRBV29-1	TRBJ1-1	TGCAGCAAGGGACGGACCACTGAAGCTTTCTTT	CSKGRTTEAFF
-	-	TRBV7-9	TRBJ1-4	TGTGCCAGCAGCTTAGAGGGGAGAAAACTGTTTTTT	CASSLEGRKLFF
-	-	TRBV14	TRBJ2-7	TGTGCCAGCAGCCAAGATTATTTCGAGCAGTACTTC	CASSQDYFEQYF
-	-	TRBV9	TRBJ2-7	TGTGCCAGCAGTGCCGGAGGGGGCCCCTACGAGCAGTACTTC	CASSAGGGPYEQYF
-	-	TRBV5-1	TRBJ1-2	TGCGCCAGCAGCGATAAATTTGACTATGGCTACACCTTC	CASSDKFDYGYTF
few	-	TRBV28	TRBJ2-7	TGTGCCAGCAGTTTTTCGTCAAGGTCCTACGAGCAGTACTTC	CASSFSSRSYEQYF
-	-	TRBV11-1	TRBJ2-7	TGTGCCAGCAGCTCGACGGACACCTCCTACGAGCAGTACTTC	CASSSTDTSYEQYF
many	TRBD2	TRBV19	TRBJ2-5	TGTGCCAGTAGTCTAGGGACTAGGGGTCCACAAGAGACCCAGTACTTC	CASSLGTRGPQETQYF
-	TRBD1	TRBV10-3	TRBJ2-7	TGTGCCAGCAGTGAACACCCGGACAGGGTCAACTACGAGCAGTACTTC	CASSEHPDRVNYEQYF
few	-	TRBV4-3	TRBJ1-2	TGCGCCAGCAGCCAGACCCTTACGGGGATCCCCCATGGCTACACCTTC	CASSQTLTGIPHGYTF
few	TRBD1	TRBV19	TRBJ2-7	TGTGCCAGTAGTATTGGGGACAGTAACTACGAGCAGTACTTC	CASSIGDSNYEQYF
-	-	TRBV20-1	TRBJ2-7	TGCAGTGCTCAGGGTTACGAGCAGTACTTC	CSAQGYEQYF
many	TRBD1	TRBV12-3/TRBV12-4	TRBJ1-1	TGTGCCAGCAGTCCGGGACAGGGACGGGTGGCTTTCTTT	CASSPGQGRVAFF
few	TRBD2	TRBV19	TRBJ2-7	TGTGCCAGTAGTCCCCCGTCGGTAGCGGGGGGGTCCTACGAGCAGTACTTC	CASSPPSVAGGSYEQYF
-	TRBD1	TRBV29-1	TRBJ1-2	TGCAGCCCGGGACAGGGGGCGCGGTACTATGGCTACACCTTC	CSPGQGARYYGYTF
many	-	TRBV20-1	TRBJ2-7	TGCAGTGCTAGCGTCGGAGACTACGAGCAGTACTTC	CSASVGDYEQYF